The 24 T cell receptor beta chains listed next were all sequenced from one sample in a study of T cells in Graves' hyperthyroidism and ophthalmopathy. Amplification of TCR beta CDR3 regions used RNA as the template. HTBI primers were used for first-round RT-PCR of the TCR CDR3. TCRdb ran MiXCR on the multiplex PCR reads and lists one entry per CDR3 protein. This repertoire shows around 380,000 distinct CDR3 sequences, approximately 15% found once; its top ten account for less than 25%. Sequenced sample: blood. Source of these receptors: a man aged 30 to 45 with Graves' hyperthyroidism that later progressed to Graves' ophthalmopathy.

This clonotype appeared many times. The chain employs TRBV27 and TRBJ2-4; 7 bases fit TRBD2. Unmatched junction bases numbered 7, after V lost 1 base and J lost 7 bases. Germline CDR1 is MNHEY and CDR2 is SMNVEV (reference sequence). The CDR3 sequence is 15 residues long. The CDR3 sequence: CASSLYGGGQNIQYF. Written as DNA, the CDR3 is TGTGCCAGCAGTTTATACGGCGGGGGTCAGAACATTCAGTACTTC.

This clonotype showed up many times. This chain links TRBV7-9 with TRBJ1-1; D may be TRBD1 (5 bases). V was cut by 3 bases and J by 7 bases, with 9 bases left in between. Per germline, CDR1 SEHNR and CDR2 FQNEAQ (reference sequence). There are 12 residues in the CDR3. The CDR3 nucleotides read TGTGCCAGCAGCTTCGGGGGAGGTGAAGCTTTCTTT. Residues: CASSFGGGEAFF. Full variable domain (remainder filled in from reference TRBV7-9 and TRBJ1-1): DTGVSQNPRHKITKRGQNVTFRCDPISEHNRLYWYRQTLGQGPEFLTYFQNEAQLEKSRLLSDRFSAERPKGSFSTLEIQRTEQGDSAMYLCASSFGGGEAFFGQGTRLTVV.

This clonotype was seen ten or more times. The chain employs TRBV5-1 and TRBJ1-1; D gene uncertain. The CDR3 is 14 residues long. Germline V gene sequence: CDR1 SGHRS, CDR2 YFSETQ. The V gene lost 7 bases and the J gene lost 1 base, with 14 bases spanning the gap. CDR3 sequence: CASFPSRWNTEAFF. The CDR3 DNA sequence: TGCGCCAGCTTTCCCTCAAGATGGAACACTGAAGCTTTCTTT.

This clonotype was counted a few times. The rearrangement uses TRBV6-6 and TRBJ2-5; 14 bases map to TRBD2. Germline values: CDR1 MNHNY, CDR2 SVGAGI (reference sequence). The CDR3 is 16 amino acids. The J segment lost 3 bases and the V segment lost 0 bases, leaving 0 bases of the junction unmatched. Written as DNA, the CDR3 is TGTGCCAGCAGTTACTCGACTAGCGGGGGGGAAGAGACCCAGTACTTC. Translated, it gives CASSYSTSGGEETQYF.

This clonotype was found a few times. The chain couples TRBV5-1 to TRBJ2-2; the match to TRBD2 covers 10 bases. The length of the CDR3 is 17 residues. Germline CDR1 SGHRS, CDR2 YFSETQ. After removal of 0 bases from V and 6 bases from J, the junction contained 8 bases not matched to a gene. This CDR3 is CASSLGPLAGDAGELFF. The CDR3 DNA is TGCGCCAGCAGCTTGGGGCCTCTAGCGGGGGACGCCGGGGAGCTGTTTTTT.

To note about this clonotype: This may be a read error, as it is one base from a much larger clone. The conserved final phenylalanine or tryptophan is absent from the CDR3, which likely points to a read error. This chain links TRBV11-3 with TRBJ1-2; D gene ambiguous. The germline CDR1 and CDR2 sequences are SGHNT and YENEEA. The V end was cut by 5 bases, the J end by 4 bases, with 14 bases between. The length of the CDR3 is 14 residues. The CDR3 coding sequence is TGTGCCAGCAGCCGGGCCGCCGTGGGCTATGGCTACACCTCC. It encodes CASSRAAVGYGYTS.

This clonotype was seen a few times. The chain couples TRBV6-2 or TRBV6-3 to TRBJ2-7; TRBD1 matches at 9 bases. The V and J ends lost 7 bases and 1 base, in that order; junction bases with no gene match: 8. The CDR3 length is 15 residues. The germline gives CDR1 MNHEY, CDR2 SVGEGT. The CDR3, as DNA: TGTGCCAGCACCAATTCCGGGACAGGGTCCTACGAGCAGTACTTC. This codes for CASTNSGTGSYEQYF.

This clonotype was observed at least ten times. The CDR3 DNA is TGCGCCAGCAGCTTACAGGACCCCGGCACAGATACGCAGTATTTT. As protein: CASSLQDPGTDTQYF. The chain carries TRBV5-1 and TRBJ2-3, with TRBD1 as a possible D gene (5 bases). V was cut by 2 bases and J by 1 base, with 11 bases left in between. The CDR3 sequence is 15 residues long. Germline values: CDR1 SGHRS, CDR2 YFSETQ.

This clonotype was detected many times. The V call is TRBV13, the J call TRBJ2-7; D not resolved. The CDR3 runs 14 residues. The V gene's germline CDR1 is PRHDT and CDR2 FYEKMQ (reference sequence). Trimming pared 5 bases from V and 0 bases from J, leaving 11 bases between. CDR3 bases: TGTGCCAGCAGCCCGCGTCGAGGCTCCTACGAGCAGTACTTC. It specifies CASSPRRGSYEQYF.

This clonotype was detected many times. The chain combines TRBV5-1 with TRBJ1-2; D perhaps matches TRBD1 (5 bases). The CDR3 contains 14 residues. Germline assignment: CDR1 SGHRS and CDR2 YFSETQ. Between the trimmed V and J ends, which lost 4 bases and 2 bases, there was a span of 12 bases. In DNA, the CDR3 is TGCGCCAGCAGCCCCACAGGAGGGAACTATGGCTACACCTTC. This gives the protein CASSPTGGNYGYTF.

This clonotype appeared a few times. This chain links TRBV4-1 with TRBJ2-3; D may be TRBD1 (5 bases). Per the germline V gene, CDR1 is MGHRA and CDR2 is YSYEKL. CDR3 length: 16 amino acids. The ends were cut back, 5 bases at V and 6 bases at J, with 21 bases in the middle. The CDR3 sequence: CASSSPGRGSKDTQYF. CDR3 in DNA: TGCGCCAGCAGCTCCCCGGGTAGGGGCTCTAAGGATACGCAGTATTTT.

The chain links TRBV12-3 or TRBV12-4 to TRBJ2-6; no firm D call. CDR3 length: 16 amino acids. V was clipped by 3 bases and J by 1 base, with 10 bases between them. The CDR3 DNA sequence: TGTGCCAGCAGTTTTGGCAAGAGGTCTGGGGCCAACGTCCTGACTTTC. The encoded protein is CASSFGKRSGANVLTF.

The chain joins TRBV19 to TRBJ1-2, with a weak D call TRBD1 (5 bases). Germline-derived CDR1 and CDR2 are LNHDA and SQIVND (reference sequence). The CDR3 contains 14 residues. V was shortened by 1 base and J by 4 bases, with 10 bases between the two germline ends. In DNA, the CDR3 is TGTGCCAGTAGTATAGGGGGGATCGGCTATGGCTACACCTTC. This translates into CASSIGGIGYGYTF.

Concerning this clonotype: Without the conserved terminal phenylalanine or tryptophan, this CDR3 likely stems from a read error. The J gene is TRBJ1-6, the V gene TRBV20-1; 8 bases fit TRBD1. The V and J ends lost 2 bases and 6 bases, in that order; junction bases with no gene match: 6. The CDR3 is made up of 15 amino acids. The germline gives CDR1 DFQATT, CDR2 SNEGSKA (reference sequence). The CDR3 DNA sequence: TGCAGTGCTAGACAGGGGGCCACCCTTAATTCACCCCTCCACTCT. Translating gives CSARQGATLNSPLHS.

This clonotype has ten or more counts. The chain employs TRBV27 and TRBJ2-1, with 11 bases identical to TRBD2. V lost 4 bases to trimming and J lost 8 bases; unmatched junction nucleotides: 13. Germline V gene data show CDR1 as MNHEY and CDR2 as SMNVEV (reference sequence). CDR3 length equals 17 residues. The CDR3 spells CASSSHPPSGGYDEQFF. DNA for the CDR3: TGTGCCAGCAGTTCCCATCCCCCTAGCGGGGGGTACGATGAGCAGTTCTTC.

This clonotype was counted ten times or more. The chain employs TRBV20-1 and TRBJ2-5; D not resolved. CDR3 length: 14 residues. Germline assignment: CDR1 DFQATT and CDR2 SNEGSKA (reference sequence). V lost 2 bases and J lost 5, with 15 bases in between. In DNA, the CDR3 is TGCAGTGCTAGACCTCGGCTCCGGGTGGAGACCCAGTACTTC. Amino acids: CSARPRLRVETQYF.

CDR3 nucleotides: TGCGCCAGCAGCTTCCAGGCGACCTCCTATAATTCACCCCTCCACTTT. Protein: CASSFQATSYNSPLHF. This chain uses TRBV4-1 with TRBJ1-6; no clear D gene. Germline values: CDR1 MGHRA, CDR2 YSYEKL. V was cut by 5 bases and J by 0 bases, with 11 bases left in between. The CDR3 totals 16 residues.

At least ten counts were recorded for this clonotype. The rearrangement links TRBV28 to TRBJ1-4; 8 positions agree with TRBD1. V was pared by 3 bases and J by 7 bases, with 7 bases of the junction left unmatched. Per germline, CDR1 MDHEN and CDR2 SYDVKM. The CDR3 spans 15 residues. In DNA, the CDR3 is TGTGCCAGCAGTTTCAGGGGGCCGGGGGGTGAAAAACTGTTTTTT. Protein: CASSFRGPGGEKLFF.

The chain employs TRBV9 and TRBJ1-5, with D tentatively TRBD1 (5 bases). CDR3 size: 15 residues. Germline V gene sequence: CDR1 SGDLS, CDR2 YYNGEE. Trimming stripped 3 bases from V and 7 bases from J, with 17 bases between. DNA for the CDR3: TGTGCCAGCAGCGCAGACGGGACTCCCGTCCAGCCCCAGCATTTT. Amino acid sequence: CASSADGTPVQPQHF.

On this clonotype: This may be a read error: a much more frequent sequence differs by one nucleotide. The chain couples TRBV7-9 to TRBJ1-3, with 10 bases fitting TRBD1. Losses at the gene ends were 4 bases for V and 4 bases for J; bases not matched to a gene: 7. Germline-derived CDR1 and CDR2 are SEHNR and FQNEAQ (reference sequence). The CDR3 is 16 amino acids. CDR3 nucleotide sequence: TGTGCCAGCAGCTCCCGGACAGGGGGGTGCGGAAACACCATATATTTT. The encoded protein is CASSSRTGGCGNTIYF.

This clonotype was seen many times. CDR3 DNA sequence: TGTGCCAGCAGTAAGAACACAGATACGCAGTATTTT. This gives the protein CASSKNTDTQYF. The chain recombines TRBV11-2 with TRBJ2-3; D not resolved. This CDR3 comprises 12 residues. V lost 6 bases, J lost 2 bases, and 6 bases lay in between. Germline CDR1 SGHAT, CDR2 FQNNGV.

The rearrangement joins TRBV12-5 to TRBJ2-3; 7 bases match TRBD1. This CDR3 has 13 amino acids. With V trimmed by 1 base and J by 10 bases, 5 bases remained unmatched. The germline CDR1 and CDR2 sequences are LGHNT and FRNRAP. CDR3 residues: CASGLGQGGPQYF. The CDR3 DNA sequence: TGTGCTAGTGGTTTGGGACAGGGCGGGCCGCAGTATTTT.

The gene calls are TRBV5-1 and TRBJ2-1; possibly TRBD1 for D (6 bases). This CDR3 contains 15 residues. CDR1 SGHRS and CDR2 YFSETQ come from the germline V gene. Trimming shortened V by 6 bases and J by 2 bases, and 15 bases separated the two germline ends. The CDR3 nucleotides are TGCGCCAGCACTAAGGGAGAGGGGGCCTACAATGAGCAGTTCTTC. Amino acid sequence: CASTKGEGAYNEQFF.

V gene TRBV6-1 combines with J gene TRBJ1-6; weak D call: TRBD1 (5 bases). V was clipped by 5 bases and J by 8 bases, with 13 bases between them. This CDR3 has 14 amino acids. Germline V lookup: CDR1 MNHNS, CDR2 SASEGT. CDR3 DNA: TGTGCCAGCAGTCCCGGGACTGGAGATTCACCCCTCCACTTT. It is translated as CASSPGTGDSPLHF.